These 24 T cell receptor beta chains were all obtained from the same sample, sequenced in a study of blood T cell repertoires in COVID-19. Assay used: immunoSEQ multiplex PCR; TCRdb lists only in-frame clones, some missing. The table records about 210,000 clones, roughly four fifths of them present only once. The sequenced material came from peripheral blood. The receptors come from a woman aged 70-85 years with COVID-19, enrolled during active disease.

Only one count was recorded for this clone. This chain connects TRBV7-2 to TRBJ2-7; 11 nucleotides agree with TRBD2. Trimming at V came to 3 bases and at J to 3 bases, leaving 1 base not matched to a gene. The CDR3 totals 14 residues. Germline V CDR1 and CDR2: SGHTA, FQGNSA. The CDR3 DNA reads TGTGCCAGCAGCTTTAGCGGGAGGGGCTACGAGCAGTACTTC. Translation: CASSFSGRGYEQYF.

This clone was found once. V and J are TRBV28 and TRBJ1-2; TRBD1 matches 10 bases. Trimming cost V 4 bases and J 8 bases; bases outside gene matches: 7. The length of the CDR3 is 14 residues. Looked up from germline, CDR1 is MDHEN and CDR2 is SYDVKM. For the CDR3, the DNA is TGTGCCAGCAGTTCTAATCAGGGACAGGGGGGCTACACCTTC. Translated, it gives CASSSNQGQGGYTF.

The chain carries TRBV27 and TRBJ1-2; 9 positions agree with TRBD1. The junction had 8 bases not matched to a gene; V was cut back by 4 bases and J by 8 bases. The germline V gene has CDR1 MNHEY and CDR2 SMNVEV (reference sequence). The CDR3 extends over 14 amino acids. CDR3 sequence: CASSYTGGRRGYTF. Written as DNA, the CDR3 is TGTGCCAGCAGTTACACAGGGGGCAGAAGAGGCTACACCTTC.

The genes are TRBV2 and TRBJ1-5; perhaps TRBD1 as D (5 bases). Germline V CDR1 and CDR2: SNHLY, FYNNEI. The germline V and J ends were trimmed by 5 bases and 0 bases, with 11 bases remaining between them. The CDR3 extends over 15 amino acids. The CDR3 sequence: CASSTRQNSNQPQHF. DNA of the CDR3: TGTGCCAGCAGTACGAGACAGAATAGCAATCAGCCCCAGCATTTT.

The chain recombines TRBV4-1 with TRBJ2-5; 10 bases match TRBD1. The V gene's germline CDR1 is MGHRA and CDR2 YSYEKL. This CDR3 region has 15 residues. Germline trimming cut 4 bases from V and 7 bases from J; bases unmatched to any gene: 9. CDR3 DNA: TGCGCCAGCAGCCCCGGGACAGGGGCTTTAGGGACCCAGTACTTC. It codes for CASSPGTGALGTQYF.

The rearrangement uses TRBV27 and TRBJ2-3; the match to TRBD1 covers 11 bases. There are 15 residues in the CDR3. Germline V gives CDR1 MNHEY, CDR2 SMNVEV (reference sequence). The V segment lost 6 bases and the J segment 3 bases; nucleotides outside the gene matches: 5. The CDR3 coding sequence is TGTGCCAGCAGCCCGGGACAGGGGGTTACAGATACGCAGTATTTT. Translating gives CASSPGQGVTDTQYF.

This clone has just one count. This sequence joins TRBV7-2 and TRBJ2-1; 7 bases are a match to TRBD1. Trimming removed 4 bases from V and 3 bases from J; junction bases left unmatched: 6. CDR1 and CDR2 (germline): SGHTA, FQGNSA. The CDR3 consists of 15 residues. The CDR3 sequence is CASSSRQGNYNEQFF. DNA for the CDR3: TGTGCCAGCAGCTCCCGACAGGGAAACTACAATGAGCAGTTCTTC.

This chain connects TRBV14 to TRBJ1-2, with D maybe TRBD1 (6 bases). CDR1 and CDR2 from the germline V gene are SGHDN and FVKESK. Trimming left V 3 bases short and J 8 bases short, with 10 bases between. This CDR3 is 12 amino acids long. CDR3 in amino acids: CASSQGAFGYTF. CDR3 DNA: TGTGCCAGCAGCCAGGGGGCGTTCGGCTACACCTTC.

The rearrangement links TRBV27 to TRBJ1-2; D perhaps matches TRBD1 (6 bases). The V gene's germline CDR1 is MNHEY and CDR2 SMNVEV (reference sequence). V was pared by 4 bases and J by 4 bases, with 13 bases between. This CDR3 region has 14 residues. CDR3 sequence (DNA): TGTGCCAGCAGTTCGAAACAGGGCTCCTATGGCTACACCTTC. Translated, it gives CASSSKQGSYGYTF.

This clone has only one observation. V is TRBV11-2 and J is TRBJ1-3, with a possible D match to TRBD1 (6 bases). The CDR3 length is 17 residues. Germline V CDR1 and CDR2: SGHAT, FQNNGV. V was pared by 5 bases and J by 0 bases, with 17 bases between. The CDR3 DNA sequence: TGTGCCAGCAGCGGGCGCGTGGGGGCTAGCTCTGGAAACACCATATATTTT. This sequence encodes CASSGRVGASSGNTIYF. The variable domain in full, with the rest retrieved from reference TRBV11-2 and TRBJ1-3, is EAGVAQSPRYKIIEKRQSVAFWCNPISGHATLYWYQQILGQGPKLLIQFQNNGVVDDSQLPKDRFSAERLKGVDSTLKIQPAKLEDSAVYLCASSGRVGASSGNTIYFGEGSWLTVV.

This chain joins TRBV9 and TRBJ1-5; 10 nucleotides agree with TRBD1. The V segment lost 2 bases and the J segment 2 bases; nucleotides outside the gene matches: 1. The CDR3 contains 15 residues. CDR1 SGDLS and CDR2 YYNGEE come from the germline V gene. The CDR3 DNA reads TGTGCCAGCAGCGTCGGGACAGGGGGCAATCAGCCCCAGCATTTT. This gives the protein CASSVGTGGNQPQHF.

This chain joins TRBV25-1 and TRBJ2-1; 15 nucleotides align to TRBD2. CDR3 length: 15 amino acids. Trimming cost V 8 bases and J 10 bases; bases outside gene matches: 9. Germline CDR1 and CDR2: MGHDK and SYGVNS. CDR3 in DNA: TGTGCCAGCTCCGGGACTAGCGGGAGGTTGCGGGAGCAGTTCTTC. Translated, it gives CASSGTSGRLREQFF.

The chain employs TRBV27 and TRBJ2-1; 7 bases are shared with TRBD1. The CDR3 consists of 15 residues. CDR1 is MNHEY, CDR2 SMNVEV, per germline (reference sequence). Germline trimming cut 5 bases from V and 6 bases from J; bases unmatched to any gene: 10. Written as DNA, the CDR3 is TGTGCCAGCAGTAGTAGACAGGGAGAATCCAATGAGCAGTTCTTC. Protein: CASSSRQGESNEQFF.

This clone has just one count. The chain recombines TRBV2 with TRBJ2-1; D might be TRBD1 (5 bases). Germline assignment: CDR1 SNHLY and CDR2 FYNNEI. The CDR3 sequence is 13 residues long. V was pared by 3 bases and J by 10 bases, with 13 bases between. CDR3 bases: TGTGCCAGCAGTGAGGGCAGGGTAGGGGAGCAGTTCTTC. Encoded protein: CASSEGRVGEQFF.

The V gene is TRBV28, the J gene TRBJ1-1, with TRBD1 as a possible D gene (5 bases). V gave up 2 bases and J gave up 8 bases, with 12 bases separating them. CDR3 length equals 13 residues. Germline assignment: CDR1 MDHEN and CDR2 SYDVKM. The CDR3 DNA is TGTGCCAGCAGTTTACCTCACGACAGCGAAGCTTTCTTT. Protein: CASSLPHDSEAFF. The full variable domain, rest sourced from reference TRBV28 and TRBJ1-1, is DVKVTQSSRYLVKRTGEKVFLECVQDMDHENMFWYRQDPGLGLRLIYFSYDVKMKEKGDIPEGYSVSREKKERFSLILESASTNQTSMYLCASSLPHDSEAFFGQGTRLTVV.

The rearrangement joins TRBV9 to TRBJ1-4, with 7 bases lining up with TRBD1. Germline V gives CDR1 SGDLS, CDR2 YYNGEE. This CDR3 has 16 amino acids. The ends lost 2 bases at V and 1 base at J; junction bases unmatched: 5. The CDR3 region is CASSVFSGGTNEKLFF. The CDR3 nucleotides read TGTGCCAGCAGCGTGTTCTCAGGGGGAACTAATGAAAAACTGTTTTTT.

The V and J genes are TRBV6-2 or TRBV6-3 and TRBJ1-6; 7 nucleotides agree with TRBD1. This CDR3 has 12 residues. The trim removed 6 bases at V and 11 bases at J, leaving 4 bases unmatched. Looked up from germline, CDR1 is MNHEY and CDR2 is SVGEGT. CDR3 sequence: CASSQGGTPLHF. CDR3 sequence (DNA): TGTGCCAGCAGCCAAGGGGGCACACCCCTCCACTTT.

J is TRBJ2-7 and V is TRBV25-1, with TRBD1 as a possible D gene (5 bases). V lost 3 bases and J 7 bases, leaving 10 bases between the germline ends. The germline V gene encodes CDR1 MGHDK and CDR2 SYGVNS. This CDR3 region has 12 residues. The CDR3 DNA is TGTGCCAGCAGTGATTCAGGGTTGGAGCAGTACTTC. Translating gives CASSDSGLEQYF.

The J gene is TRBJ1-1, the V gene TRBV19; a possible D gene is TRBD1 (5 bases). The CDR3 runs 14 residues. V shed 5 bases and J shed 0 bases, with 10 bases lying between them. Looked up from germline, CDR1 is LNHDA and CDR2 is SQIVND (reference sequence). CDR3 in DNA: TGTGCCAGTAGTGTCCGACAGATGAACACTGAAGCTTTCTTT. The encoded protein is CASSVRQMNTEAFF. Complete variable domain (other parts from reference TRBV19 and TRBJ1-1): DGGITQSPKYLFRKEGQNVTLSCEQNLNHDAMYWYRQDPGQGLRLIYYSQIVNDFQKGDIAEGYSVSREKKESFPLTVTSAQKNPTAFYLCASSVRQMNTEAFFGQGTRLTVV.

This chain links TRBV7-3 with TRBJ2-6, with 11 bases matching TRBD1. Germline V gene data show CDR1 as SGHTA and CDR2 as FQGTGA. CDR3 length: 19 residues. V shed 4 bases and J 3 bases; nucleotides not matched to a gene: 11. For the CDR3, the DNA is TGTGCCAGCAGCTCCCCGACCGGGACAGGGGGGTATGGGGCCAACGTCCTGACTTTC. Translated: CASSSPTGTGGYGANVLTF.

This clone occurred once. The rearrangement joins TRBV6-2 or TRBV6-3 to TRBJ2-3, with 13 bases that match TRBD2. This CDR3 has 17 amino acids. The V gene end was trimmed by 4 bases and the J gene end by 4 bases; junction bases not matched to a gene: 8. Germline V lookup: CDR1 MNHEY, CDR2 SVGEGT. In nucleotides, the CDR3 is TGTGCCAGCAGTTCGTGGACTAGCGGGAGTATGGCAGATACGCAGTATTTT. This sequence encodes CASSSWTSGSMADTQYF.

The chain is built from TRBV7-9 and TRBJ1-6; weak D call: TRBD1 (5 bases). The germline V and J ends were trimmed by 1 base and 8 bases, with 9 bases remaining between them. The CDR3 runs to 14 residues. Germline loops: CDR1 SEHNR, CDR2 FQNEAQ (reference sequence). CDR3 protein: CASSLGQGDSPLHF. DNA of the CDR3: TGTGCCAGCAGCTTAGGGCAGGGTGATTCACCCCTCCACTTT.

This chain connects TRBV9 to TRBJ2-1; perhaps TRBD2 as D (5 bases). With 3 bases removed from V and 3 bases from J, the gap between germline ends came to 10 bases. CDR1 is SGDLS, CDR2 YYNGEE, per germline. This CDR3 region has 14 residues. The CDR3, as DNA: TGTGCCAGCAGCGCCGGACTGTTCTACAATGAGCAGTTCTTC. Its translation is CASSAGLFYNEQFF.

The chain carries TRBV19 and TRBJ2-7; D is unclear. With 7 bases removed from V and 4 bases from J, the gap between germline ends came to 14 bases. Germline CDR1 and CDR2: LNHDA and SQIVND (reference sequence). The CDR3 is 13 amino acids. As DNA, the CDR3 is TGTGCCAGTACCTCAACTATACCTTACGAGCAGTACTTC. Translated, it gives CASTSTIPYEQYF. The whole variable domain, remainder taken from reference TRBV19 and TRBJ2-7, is DGGITQSPKYLFRKEGQNVTLSCEQNLNHDAMYWYRQDPGQGLRLIYYSQIVNDFQKGDIAEGYSVSREKKESFPLTVTSAQKNPTAFYLCASTSTIPYEQYFGPGTRLTVT.